Listed below are T cell receptor beta chains from one sample, sequenced in a study of control samples from healthy donors and cancer patients. Produced via immunoSEQ multiplex PCR; TCRdb's table is partial and in-frame only. The sample contains 170,000 or so clones, 94% of which appear only once. Sequencing was carried out using blood. The receptor source for this set is a woman aged 18-30 years in good health. The CDR3 runs from the conserved cysteine through the conserved F or W. A D gene is named only where the DNA matches it firmly. Not all rows give a size; the values are once, few, many and, for expanded clones, a class.

D	V	length	size	J	CDR3	DNA
-	TRBV5-1	15	-	TRBJ1-1	CASSLAGGVGVEAFF	TGCGCCAGCAGCTTGGCCGGAGGGGTTGGTGTCGAAGCTTTCTTT
-	TRBV19	18	once	TRBJ1-2	CASSIGVQRARLNYGYTF	TGTGCCAGTAGTATCGGGGTCCAGCGAGCTAGGTTAAACTATGGCTACACCTTC
TRBD1	TRBV3-1/TRBV3-2	17	-	TRBJ1-6	CASSQDSWDRGISPLHF	TGTGCCAGCAGCCAAGATTCGTGGGACAGGGGGATTTCACCCCTCCACTTT
-	TRBV5-6	14	-	TRBJ2-7	CASSLEGDWYEQYF	TGTGCCAGCAGCTTGGAGGGGGACTGGTACGAGCAGTACTTC
-	TRBV11-1	14	-	TRBJ2-6	CASSLLGGANVLTF	TGTGCCAGCAGCTTACTCGGTGGGGCCAACGTCCTGACTTTC
-	TRBV4-1	18	-	TRBJ1-6	CASSQATGWNFRNSPLHF	TGCGCCAGCAGCCAAGCTACAGGATGGAACTTTAGGAATTCACCCCTCCACTTT
TRBD1	TRBV15	17	once	TRBJ1-4	CATSRAHPRGANEKLFF	TGTGCCACCAGCAGAGCCCACCCCAGGGGGGCTAATGAAAAACTGTTTTTT
-	TRBV6-5	12	-	TRBJ1-3	CASMKGRNTIYF	TGTGCCAGCATGAAGGGGAGGAACACCATATATTTT
-	TRBV12-3/TRBV12-4	12	-	TRBJ2-5	CASSLVLETQYF	TGTGCCAGCAGTTTAGTCCTAGAGACCCAGTACTTC
TRBD2	TRBV4-1	14	-	TRBJ2-2	CASSRTSGTGELFF	TGCGCCAGCAGCCGGACTAGCGGAACCGGGGAGCTGTTTTTT
-	TRBV5-6	14	-	TRBJ1-2	CASSRPTADYGYTF	TGTGCCAGCAGCCGCCCAACGGCAGACTATGGCTACACCTTC
-	TRBV4-2	13	-	TRBJ1-5	CASSQDNNQPQHF	TGTGCCAGCAGCCAAGATAACAATCAGCCCCAGCATTTT
TRBD1	TRBV10-3	15	once	TRBJ1-2	CAISGTGTGAYGYTF	TGTGCCATCAGTGGTACCGGGACAGGGGCCTATGGCTACACCTTC
-	TRBV6-5	14	-	TRBJ2-2	CASSRTLRAGELFF	TGTGCCAGCAGTCGGACATTGCGTGCCGGGGAGCTGTTTTTT
TRBD2	TRBV5-1	15	-	TRBJ2-1	CASSAVAGAGNEQFF	TGCGCCAGCAGTGCTGTAGCGGGAGCAGGCAATGAGCAGTTCTTC
-	TRBV6-2/TRBV6-3	13	-	TRBJ1-2	CASSDSTSYGYTF	TGTGCCAGCAGTGACAGCACTTCCTATGGCTACACCTTC
-	TRBV12-3/TRBV12-4	11	-	TRBJ1-2	CASSLGYGYTF	TGTGCCAGCAGTTTAGGGTATGGCTACACCTTC
-	TRBV13	13	-	TRBJ2-7	CASSPGRNYEQYF	TGTGCCAGCAGCCCCGGACGGAACTACGAGCAGTACTTC
TRBD1	TRBV6-5	14	-	TRBJ1-1	CASTWDRGNTEAFF	TGTGCCAGCACCTGGGACAGGGGGAACACTGAAGCTTTCTTT
-	TRBV29-1	12	once	TRBJ2-7	CSVSGPTDEQYF	TGCAGCGTTAGCGGACCCACCGACGAGCAGTACTTC
-	TRBV15	21	-	TRBJ1-1	CATSRDSLAGILRGTNTEAFF	TGTGCCACCAGCAGAGATTCATTGGCAGGTATTTTGAGGGGGACGAACACTGAAGCTTTCTTT
TRBD1	TRBV2	13	-	TRBJ2-7	CASSNDRDYEQYF	TGTGCCAGCAGTAACGACAGGGACTACGAGCAGTACTTC
-	TRBV28	11	-	TRBJ1-5	CASSYNQPQHF	TGTGCCAGCAGTTACAATCAGCCCCAGCATTTT
-	TRBV6-2/TRBV6-3	13	-	TRBJ1-4	CASSYVGPGKLFF	TGTGCCAGCAGTTACGTGGGCCCGGGAAAACTGTTTTTT
-	TRBV18	13	-	TRBJ2-7	CASSPGLTYEQYF	TGTGCCAGCTCACCAGGACTGACCTACGAGCAGTACTTC
TRBD1	TRBV2	14	-	TRBJ1-2	CASSGSGGLGGYTF	TGTGCCAGCAGTGGTTCAGGGGGCCTGGGTGGCTACACCTTC
TRBD1	TRBV5-1	16	-	TRBJ2-7	CASSSGGTGASYEQYF	TGCGCCAGCAGCTCTGGAGGGACAGGGGCCTCCTACGAGCAGTACTTC
-	TRBV6-5	16	-	TRBJ1-1	CASSFWGNGGATEAFF	TGTGCCAGCAGTTTCTGGGGGAACGGGGGGGCCACTGAAGCTTTCTTT
-	TRBV11-3	15	-	TRBJ1-4	CASSSRRRHDEKLFF	TGTGCCAGCAGCTCTCGACGGAGGCACGACGAAAAACTGTTTTTT